Listed below are T cell receptor beta chains from one sample, sequenced in a study of molecular identifiers for immune sequencing clone quantification. MiXCR, applied by TCRdb to the PCR reads, yields one record per CDR3 protein. The table includes about half a million distinct CDR3 sequences, around a fifth detected once. The sequenced sample consisted of naive CD8+ T cells from blood, with Jurkat cell RNA spiked in. These receptors were taken from a human donor in good health. Some libraries in this study had Jurkat cell RNA spiked in. CDR3s include the opening cysteine and the closing phenylalanine or tryptophan. The D gene is left open where the match is weak. Rows give clone size only sometimes, using once, few, many, or a class for an expanded clone.

abundance: many
d_gene: TRBD1
v_gene: TRBV4-3
j_gene: TRBJ1-4
CDR3nt: TGCGCCAGCAGCCAAGACCGGGACAGTCATGAAAAACTGTTTTTT
CDR3aa: CASSQDRDSHEKLFF

abundance: many
d_gene: -
v_gene: TRBV6-2/TRBV6-3
j_gene: TRBJ1-5
CDR3nt: TGTGCCAGCAGTTCCACCCCGTCCCAGTGGGGTCAGCCCCAGCATTTT
CDR3aa: CASSSTPSQWGQPQHF

abundance: few
d_gene: -
v_gene: TRBV12-3/TRBV12-4
j_gene: TRBJ1-2
CDR3nt: TGTGCCAGCAGTTCGACGCTTTATGGCTACACCTTC
CDR3aa: CASSSTLYGYTF

abundance: many
d_gene: -
v_gene: TRBV6-2/TRBV6-3
j_gene: TRBJ1-1
CDR3nt: TGTGCCAGCAGTTACCCCTACGCCTTATCCGAGAACACTGAAGCTTTCTTT
CDR3aa: CASSYPYALSENTEAFF

abundance: many
d_gene: TRBD2
v_gene: TRBV7-9
j_gene: TRBJ2-3
CDR3nt: TGTGCCAGCAGGCATCTAGCGGGGATAGATACGCAGTATTTT
CDR3aa: CASRHLAGIDTQYF

abundance: many
d_gene: -
v_gene: TRBV9
j_gene: TRBJ2-4
CDR3nt: TGTGCCAGCAGCCCGTACACCTCCAAAAACATTCAGTACTTC
CDR3aa: CASSPYTSKNIQYF

abundance: many
d_gene: -
v_gene: TRBV18
j_gene: TRBJ2-7
CDR3nt: TGTGCCAGCTCGCCCGGGGACGGAGGCCTCTACGAGCAGTACTTC
CDR3aa: CASSPGDGGLYEQYF

abundance: many
d_gene: -
v_gene: TRBV7-8
j_gene: TRBJ2-7
CDR3nt: TGTGCCAGCAGCTACCCCGGGACTTTCTCCTACGAGCAGTACTTC
CDR3aa: CASSYPGTFSYEQYF

abundance: -
d_gene: TRBD2
v_gene: TRBV7-9
j_gene: TRBJ2-5
CDR3nt: TGTGCCAGCAGCTTAAAGTTCTCATTATTAGCGGGGCAACAAGAGACCCAGTACTTC
CDR3aa: CASSLKFSLLAGQQETQYF

abundance: many
d_gene: -
v_gene: TRBV7-9
j_gene: TRBJ2-7
CDR3nt: TGTGCCAGCAGCCCCGGACAGTACTACGAGCAGTACTTC
CDR3aa: CASSPGQYYEQYF

abundance: -
d_gene: -
v_gene: TRBV30
j_gene: TRBJ2-1
CDR3nt: TGTGCCTGGAGTTTAGACCTCTACAATGAGCAGTTCTTC
CDR3aa: CAWSLDLYNEQFF

abundance: few
d_gene: TRBD1
v_gene: TRBV18
j_gene: TRBJ1-2
CDR3nt: TGTGCCAGCTCACACCCTGGGGACAGCAGCTATGGCTACACCTTC
CDR3aa: CASSHPGDSSYGYTF

abundance: few
d_gene: -
v_gene: TRBV12-3/TRBV12-4
j_gene: TRBJ2-3
CDR3nt: TGTGCCAGCAGTTCCGTTAAACAGGCCCTCCGAGAAAACACAGATACGCAGTATTTT
CDR3aa: CASSSVKQALRENTDTQYF

abundance: few
d_gene: TRBD2
v_gene: TRBV29-1
j_gene: TRBJ2-7
CDR3nt: TGCAGCGTTGAAGGGACTAGCGGCTCCTACGAGCAGTACTTC
CDR3aa: CSVEGTSGSYEQYF

abundance: -
d_gene: -
v_gene: TRBV10-3
j_gene: TRBJ2-7
CDR3nt: TGTGCCATCAGTGCCCCGGACTCAAGCGGGCCCTACGAGCAGTACTTC
CDR3aa: CAISAPDSSGPYEQYF

abundance: -
d_gene: -
v_gene: TRBV15
j_gene: TRBJ2-1
CDR3nt: TGTGCCACCAGCAGATGGGACGCCAATGAGCAGTTCTTC
CDR3aa: CATSRWDANEQFF

abundance: -
d_gene: -
v_gene: TRBV4-1
j_gene: TRBJ2-7
CDR3nt: TGCGCCAGCAGCCAAGCAGAGTCCTACGAGCAGTACTTC
CDR3aa: CASSQAESYEQYF

abundance: many
d_gene: -
v_gene: TRBV15
j_gene: TRBJ2-3
CDR3nt: TGTGCCACTTCGGGGCTTCTACCTAGCACAGATACGCAGTATTTT
CDR3aa: CATSGLLPSTDTQYF

abundance: once
d_gene: -
v_gene: TRBV29-1
j_gene: TRBJ1-1
CDR3nt: TGCAGCGTCTCAAACACTGGAGCTTTCTTT
CDR3aa: CSVSNTGAFF

abundance: -
d_gene: TRBD2
v_gene: TRBV6-2/TRBV6-3
j_gene: TRBJ2-3
CDR3nt: TGTGCCAGCAGTTACTCGAACGAACCTAGCGGAACTAGCACAGATACGCAGTATTTT
CDR3aa: CASSYSNEPSGTSTDTQYF

abundance: -
d_gene: -
v_gene: TRBV27
j_gene: TRBJ2-2
CDR3nt: TGTGCCAGCACCTTAGGGGGGCCGGGAACCGGGGAGCTGTCTTTT
CDR3aa: CASTLGGPGTGELSF

abundance: few
d_gene: TRBD1
v_gene: TRBV6-5
j_gene: TRBJ2-2
CDR3nt: TGTGCCAGCAGCTTGGACAGGGAGATAGCCGGGGAGCTGTTTTTT
CDR3aa: CASSLDREIAGELFF

abundance: -
d_gene: -
v_gene: TRBV19
j_gene: TRBJ2-7
CDR3nt: TGTGCCAGTAGTATGGGGGGGCAGTACAATGAGCAGTACTTC
CDR3aa: CASSMGGQYNEQYF

abundance: many
d_gene: -
v_gene: TRBV28
j_gene: TRBJ1-1
CDR3nt: TGTGCCAGCAGTTTATGGGACACTGAAGCTTTCTTT
CDR3aa: CASSLWDTEAFF